The 30 T cell receptor beta chains reported below all come from one sample, sequenced in a study of blood T cell repertoires in COVID-19 (dated by TCRdb to about 2020). Receptor amplification or capture employed the immunoSEQ multiplex PCR assay. Drawn from immuneACCESS, this table holds only the in-frame rearrangements with V and J called that TCRdb kept. Clones are partly lost; checked studies trace under half to an unresolved V gene and leave the rest unexplained. The sample contains fewer than 300,000 clones, roughly 80% of them found a single time. The top ten clonotypes cover approximately 10% of the sample. Sequencing used peripheral blood. These receptors came from a woman aged 45 to 65 who had recovered from COVID-19.

The chain recombines TRBV5-1 with TRBJ2-7; 8 bases align to TRBD2. The CDR3 runs 15 residues. After removal of 3 bases from V and 1 base from J, the junction contained 6 bases not matched to a gene. Looked up from germline, CDR1 is SGHRS and CDR2 is YFSETQ. CDR3 in amino acids: CASSYWTSRSYEQYF. CDR3 DNA sequence: TGCGCCAGCAGCTACTGGACTAGCAGGTCCTACGAGCAGTACTTC.

The chain links TRBV27 to TRBJ2-7, with unresolved D. Germline CDR1 is MNHEY and CDR2 is SMNVEV (reference sequence). The V end lost 4 bases, the J end lost 6 bases, and 13 bases lay between the germline ends. This CDR3 is 13 amino acids long. The CDR3 coding sequence is TGTGCCAGCAGTTCAGAGCGCGGATCCGAGCAGTACTTC. The encoded protein is CASSSERGSEQYF.

V and J are TRBV28 and TRBJ2-7, with D unclear. This CDR3 region has 14 residues. The V gene lost 5 bases and the J gene lost 3 bases, with 14 bases spanning the gap. Per germline, CDR1 MDHEN and CDR2 SYDVKM. For the CDR3, the DNA is TGTGCCAGCAGTACTGCAGCGAGTAACTACGAGCAGTACTTC. Translation: CASSTAASNYEQYF.

This clone was picked up a small number of times. The chain is built from TRBV19 and TRBJ2-7; perhaps TRBD1 as D (6 bases). V was shortened by 6 bases and J by 5 bases, with 20 bases between the two germline ends. Germline CDR1 LNHDA, CDR2 SQIVND (reference sequence). This CDR3 has 15 residues. Here the CDR3 reads CASRAGAYMIHEQYF. As DNA, the CDR3 is TGTGCCAGTAGGGCAGGGGCGTATATGATCCACGAGCAGTACTTC.

As DNA, the CDR3 is TGTGCCAGCAGCCGGGTCGGGGGCGAGCAGTACTTC. Residues: CASSRVGGEQYF. V gene TRBV3-1 (or the pseudogene TRBV3-2) combines with J gene TRBJ2-7, with D possibly being TRBD2 (6 bases). CDR3 length: 12 amino acids. V was shortened by 4 bases and J by 6 bases, with 10 bases between the two germline ends. Germline V lookup: CDR1 LGHDT, CDR2 YNNKEL (reference sequence).

The gene calls are TRBV10-3 and TRBJ2-5; D may be TRBD1 (6 bases). Looked up from germline, CDR1 is ENHRY and CDR2 is SYGVKD. The CDR3 is 14 amino acids. V was cut by 6 bases and J by 3 bases, with 14 bases left in between. CDR3 loop: CAIRRTELEETQYF. Here the CDR3 DNA reads TGTGCCATCAGACGGACAGAGCTCGAAGAGACCCAGTACTTC.

The rearrangement uses TRBV6-4 and TRBJ2-3; maybe TRBD1 (5 bases). This CDR3 spans 15 amino acids. V dropped 3 bases and J dropped 1 base, with 11 bases sitting between them. Germline-derived CDR1 and CDR2 are MRHNA and SNTAGT. In DNA form, the CDR3 reads TGTGCCAGCAGTGAAGGGGCAGGACGCACAGATACGCAGTATTTT. This encodes CASSEGAGRTDTQYF.

This chain connects TRBV28 to TRBJ1-6; no reliable D call. Germline loops: CDR1 MDHEN, CDR2 SYDVKM. Trimming removed 8 bases from V and 8 bases from J, with 13 bases in between. The length of the CDR3 is 13 residues. The CDR3 DNA follows: TGTGCCAGCGTGCGAGGGTTGTATTCACCCCTCCACTTT. It codes for CASVRGLYSPLHF.

This chain joins TRBV27 and TRBJ2-1; the match to TRBD2 covers 8 bases. CDR3 length equals 16 residues. Trimming at V came to 7 bases and at J to 5 bases, leaving 13 bases not matched to a gene. Germline CDR1 reads MNHEY; CDR2 reads SMNVEV (reference sequence). CDR3 nucleotide sequence: TGTGCCAGCAAGGGGATGCTAGCGGGTTGGAACAATGAGCAGTTCTTC. This translates into CASKGMLAGWNNEQFF.

This rearrangement joins TRBV29-1 to TRBJ1-2; possible D gene TRBD1, 5 bases. CDR1 is SQVTM, CDR2 ANQGSEA, per germline. V was shortened by 1 base and J by 5 bases, with 20 bases between the two germline ends. The CDR3 consists of 16 residues. CDR3: CSVEGSTKGRGYGYTF. CDR3 bases: TGCAGCGTTGAAGGCAGCACCAAGGGGCGGGGGTATGGCTACACCTTC.

The chain recombines TRBV11-3 with TRBJ2-7; a weak D match, TRBD1 (6 bases). Germline V gives CDR1 SGHNT, CDR2 YENEEA. The ends were cut back, 0 bases at V and 4 bases at J, with 7 bases in the middle. The CDR3 runs 13 residues. CDR3 nucleotides: TGTGCCAGCAGCTTAGAAAGGGGGTACGAGCAGTACTTC. Translation gives CASSLERGYEQYF. Together with reference TRBV11-3 and TRBJ2-7, the CDR3 gives the full variable domain: EAGVVQSPRYKIIEKKQPVAFWCNPISGHNTLYWYLQNLGQGPELLIRYENEEAVDDSQLPKDRFSAERLKGVDSTLKIQPAELGDSAVYLCASSLERGYEQYFGPGTRLTVT.

V gene TRBV5-4 combines with J gene TRBJ1-6; 8 bases map to TRBD1. This CDR3 contains 18 residues. Unmatched junction bases numbered 13, after V lost 1 base and J lost 7 bases. The germline V gene encodes CDR1 SGHNT and CDR2 YYREEE (reference sequence). The CDR3 DNA follows: TGTGCCAGCAGCTTGATGCAGGGGGCCGGTTTGAGGAATTCACCCCTCCACTTT. Protein: CASSLMQGAGLRNSPLHF.

The chain links TRBV2 to TRBJ2-2, with D maybe TRBD2 (6 bases). Trimming shortened V by 3 bases and J by 4 bases, and 12 bases separated the two germline ends. In germline, CDR1 is SNHLY, CDR2 FYNNEI. The CDR3 has 15 residues. The CDR3 bases are TGTGCCAGCAGTGAGTTGGGGGGAGGCACCGGGGAGCTGTTTTTT. It specifies CASSELGGGTGELFF.

Of note for this clone: A junction boundary mismatches the germline segment, possibly from a read error. The V and J genes are TRBV7-3 and TRBJ2-3; TRBD2 might be the D (6 bases). Germline V gene sequence: CDR1 SGHTA, CDR2 FQGTGA. The CDR3 runs 13 residues. Here the CDR3 DNA reads TGTGCCAGCAGCTCGGGAGAAGGGACCTCGCAACATTTT. Its translation: CASSSGEGTSQHF.

J is TRBJ1-2 and V is TRBV4-1, with TRBD1 as a possible D gene (6 bases). Per the germline V gene, CDR1 is MGHRA and CDR2 is YSYEKL. The CDR3 has 14 amino acids. Trimming stripped 5 bases from V and 4 bases from J, with 14 bases between. The CDR3 DNA reads TGCGCCAGCAGCTGGGGCGGACAGACCTATGGCTACACCTTC. Its protein product is CASSWGGQTYGYTF.

V usage is TRBV6-5 and J usage is TRBJ2-7, with 12 bases identical to TRBD2. The CDR3 has 15 amino acids. The germline V gene has CDR1 MNHEY and CDR2 SVGAGI. V lost 4 bases to trimming and J lost 4 bases; unmatched junction nucleotides: 5. The CDR3 DNA is TGTGCCAGCAGTTTGACTAGCGGGAGACCTTACGAGCAGTACTTC. Encoded protein: CASSLTSGRPYEQYF.

The genes are TRBV28 and TRBJ2-7; 7 nucleotides match TRBD2. This CDR3 contains 15 residues. The V gene end was trimmed by 6 bases and the J gene end by 1 base; junction bases not matched to a gene: 9. Germline V gene sequence: CDR1 MDHEN, CDR2 SYDVKM. The CDR3 region has the DNA TGTGCCAGCAGGTGGAACCCGGGGGGTTCCTACGAGCAGTACTTC. Translated: CASRWNPGGSYEQYF.

The chain employs TRBV28 and TRBJ2-6; 7 positions match TRBD1. This CDR3 region has 15 residues. V was clipped by 10 bases and J by 1 base; unmatched bases: 7. The germline CDR1 and CDR2 sequences are MDHEN and SYDVKM. CDR3 sequence: CATNRGASGANVLTF. Written as DNA, the CDR3 is TGTGCCACAAACAGGGGTGCTTCTGGGGCCAACGTCCTGACTTTC.

V and J are TRBV2 and TRBJ1-4; 10 bases are shared with TRBD1. The V and J ends lost 5 bases and 7 bases, in that order; junction bases with no gene match: 13. The CDR3 is 17 amino acids. Per the germline V gene, CDR1 is SNHLY and CDR2 is FYNNEI. CDR3 protein: CASSPRWLTGGFEKLFF. The CDR3 bases are TGTGCCAGCAGTCCACGTTGGCTGACAGGGGGCTTTGAAAAACTGTTTTTT.

About this clone itself: Compared with germline, one end of the junction differs, possibly owing to a read error. The rearrangement uses TRBV28 and TRBJ1-3, with unresolved D. The V gene's germline CDR1 is MDHEN and CDR2 SYDVKM. This CDR3 comprises 14 residues. The CDR3 DNA sequence: TGTGCCAGCAGGGGAGCGGGTCCTGGGAACACCATATATTTT. Translated: CASRGAGPGNTIYF.

The rearrangement joins TRBV4-2 to TRBJ1-4; the D gene is possibly TRBD1 (6 bases). This CDR3 has 15 amino acids. Between the trimmed V and J ends, which lost 3 bases and 0 bases, there was a span of 8 bases. Germline V CDR1 and CDR2: LGHNA, YNFKEQ. The CDR3 is CASSQDRPTNEKLFF. Written as DNA, the CDR3 is TGTGCCAGCAGCCAGGACAGACCAACTAATGAAAAACTGTTTTTT.

J is TRBJ2-2 and V is TRBV5-6; D is unresolved. CDR3 length: 14 residues. Per the germline V gene, CDR1 is SGHDT and CDR2 is YYEEEE. V was trimmed by 0 bases and J by 5 bases, leaving 8 bases between them. The DNA for the CDR3 is TGTGCCAGCAGCTTGGGACATTCGACCGGGGAGCTGTTTTTT. It specifies CASSLGHSTGELFF.

On this clone itself: Its ends do not fully match the called genes, so a read error is possible. This chain links TRBV9 with TRBJ2-7, with D maybe TRBD1 (6 bases). CDR3 length equals 13 residues. In germline, CDR1 is SGDLS, CDR2 YYNGEE. The CDR3 sequence: CASSQGHSFEQYF. Written as DNA, the CDR3 is TGTGCCAGCAGCCAGGGACACTCCTTCGAGCAGTACTTC.

The chain recombines TRBV24-1 with TRBJ2-7, with a possible D match to TRBD2 (6 bases). The germline V gene has CDR1 KGHDR and CDR2 SFDVKD. This CDR3 comprises 14 residues. The ends were cut back, 4 bases at V and 7 bases at J, with 16 bases in the middle. In DNA, the CDR3 is TGTGCCACCAGTGACCTGCGGGTAGGACTAGAGCAGTACTTC. It codes for CATSDLRVGLEQYF.

The chain employs TRBV5-1 and TRBJ2-3, with 9 bases fitting TRBD1. V shed 4 bases and J 2 bases; nucleotides not matched to a gene: 5. Germline V gene sequence: CDR1 SGHRS, CDR2 YFSETQ. This CDR3 has 15 amino acids. DNA for the CDR3: TGCGCCAGCAGCCCGACAGGGGGACCCACAGATACGCAGTATTTT. The encoded protein is CASSPTGGPTDTQYF.

The V and J genes are TRBV4-2 and TRBJ2-7, with D perhaps matching TRBD2 (5 bases). The CDR3 covers 17 residues. CDR1 LGHNA and CDR2 YNFKEQ come from the germline V gene. V lost 3 bases to trimming and J lost 0 bases, with 18 bases between them. CDR3 DNA sequence: TGTGCCAGCAGCCACCCCGGGCTAGCAGGTTCCTCCTACGAGCAGTACTTC. Translated, it gives CASSHPGLAGSSYEQYF.

Only one count was recorded for this clone. The chain joins TRBV5-1 to TRBJ1-2, with D perhaps TRBD1 (5 bases). Trimming stripped 0 bases from V and 4 bases from J, with 7 bases between. The germline gives CDR1 SGHRS, CDR2 YFSETQ. The CDR3 is 13 residues long. CDR3 in DNA: TGCGCCAGCAGCTTGGGACAGATCTATGGCTACACCTTC. As protein: CASSLGQIYGYTF.

The chain employs TRBV10-3 and TRBJ1-5; TRBD1 agrees at 7 bases. CDR3 size: 14 residues. CDR1 is ENHRY and CDR2 is SYGVKD in the germline V gene. V was pared by 8 bases and J by 0 bases, with 4 bases of the junction left unmatched. For the CDR3, the DNA is TGTGCCATCGGGACAGAGTATAGCAATCAGCCCCAGCATTTT. Protein sequence: CAIGTEYSNQPQHF.

This clone was recorded a few times. The genes are TRBV27 and TRBJ1-1, with TRBD1 matching over 7 bases. The CDR3 has 14 residues. The germline gives CDR1 MNHEY, CDR2 SMNVEV (reference sequence). The J segment lost 2 bases and the V segment lost 5 bases, leaving 5 bases of the junction unmatched. This CDR3 reads CASSDRDSNTEAFF. CDR3 sequence (DNA): TGTGCCAGCAGTGACCGGGACAGTAACACTGAAGCTTTCTTT.

The V call is TRBV19, the J call TRBJ1-5; TRBD1 is a possible D gene (5 bases). CDR3 length equals 15 residues. Trimming removed 5 bases from V and 2 bases from J, with 13 bases in between. The germline V gene has CDR1 LNHDA and CDR2 SQIVND (reference sequence). The CDR3 bases are TGTGCCAGTAGTCTCAGGGACTTAGGCAATCAGCCCCAGCATTTT. Translation: CASSLRDLGNQPQHF.